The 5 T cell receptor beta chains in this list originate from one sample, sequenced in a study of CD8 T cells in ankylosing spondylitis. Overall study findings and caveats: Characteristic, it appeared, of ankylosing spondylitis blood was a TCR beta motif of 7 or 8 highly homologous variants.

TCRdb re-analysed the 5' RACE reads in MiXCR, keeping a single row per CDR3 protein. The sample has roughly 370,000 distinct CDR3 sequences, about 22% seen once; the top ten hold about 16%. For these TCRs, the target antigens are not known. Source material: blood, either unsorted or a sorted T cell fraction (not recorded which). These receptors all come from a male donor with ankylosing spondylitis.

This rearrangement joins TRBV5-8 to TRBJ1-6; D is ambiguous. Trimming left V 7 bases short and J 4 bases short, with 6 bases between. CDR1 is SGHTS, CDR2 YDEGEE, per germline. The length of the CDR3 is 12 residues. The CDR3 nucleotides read TGTGCCAGCCACCGGTATAATTCACCCCTCCACTTT. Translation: CASHRYNSPLHF.

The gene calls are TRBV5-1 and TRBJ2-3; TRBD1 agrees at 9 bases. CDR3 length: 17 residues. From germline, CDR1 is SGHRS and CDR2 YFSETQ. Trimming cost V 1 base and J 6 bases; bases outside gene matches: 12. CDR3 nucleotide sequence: TGCGCCAGCAGCTTGTCCCGCGGGACAGGGAGTTCGGATACGCAGTATTTT. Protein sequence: CASSLSRGTGSSDTQYF.

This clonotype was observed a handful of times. The CDR3 bases are TGCGCCAGCAGCTTCGGGGGTCTAGCGGGCTCCTACGAGCAGTACTTC. Translated: CASSFGGLAGSYEQYF. The chain links TRBV5-1 to TRBJ2-7; TRBD2 matches 8 bases. J lost 0 bases, V lost 2 bases, and 7 bases had no gene match. The germline V gene has CDR1 SGHRS and CDR2 YFSETQ. The CDR3 is made up of 16 amino acids.

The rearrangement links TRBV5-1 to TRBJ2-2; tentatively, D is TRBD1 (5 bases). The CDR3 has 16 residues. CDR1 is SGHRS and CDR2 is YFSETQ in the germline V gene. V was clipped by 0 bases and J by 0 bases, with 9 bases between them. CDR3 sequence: CASSLGPGTNTGELFF. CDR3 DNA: TGCGCCAGCAGCTTGGGTCCAGGGACGAACACCGGGGAGCTGTTTTTT. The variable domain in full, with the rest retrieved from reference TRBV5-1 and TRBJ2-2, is KAGVTQTPRYLIKTRGQQVTLSCSPISGHRSVSWYQQTPGQGLQFLFEYFSETQRNKGNFPGRFSGRQFSNSRSEMNVSTLELGDSALYLCASSLGPGTNTGELFFGEGSRLTVL.

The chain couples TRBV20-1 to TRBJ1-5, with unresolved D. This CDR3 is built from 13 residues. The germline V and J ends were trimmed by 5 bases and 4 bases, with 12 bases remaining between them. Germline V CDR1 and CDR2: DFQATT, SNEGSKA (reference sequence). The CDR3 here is CSAHPSGNQPQHF. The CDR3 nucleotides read TGCAGTGCTCACCCCTCGGGAAATCAGCCCCAGCATTTT.